These T cell receptor beta chains were read from a single sample in a study of CD8 T cells in Susac syndrome. Each CDR3 protein is one row after TCRdb ran MiXCR on the immunoSEQ multiplex PCR reads. The sample comprises roughly 200,000 distinct CDR3 sequences, just under 95% of which are singletons, and approximately 0.099% rests with the top ten. Material: CD4+ T cells from PBMCs. These TCRs come from a human donor with Susac syndrome. CDR3s include the opening cysteine and the closing phenylalanine or tryptophan. A D gene is named only where the DNA matches it firmly. Some rows mark clone size as missing; the rest say once, few, many or name a class of expanded clone.

>.|TRBV5-1|TRBJ2-3|TRBD2
TGCGCCAGCAGACCCGGGACTAGCGATTTAGGTACGCAGTATTTT
CASRPGTSDLGTQYF
>.|TRBV5-1|TRBJ2-3|TRBD2
TGCGCCAGCAGCCAAAAGACTAGCGGGATCACAGATACGCAGTATTTT
CASSQKTSGITDTQYF
>.|TRBV5-1|TRBJ2-5|.
TGCGCCAGCAGCTTGGGAGGTGATGAGACCCAGTACTTC
CASSLGGDETQYF
>.|TRBV3-1|TRBJ1-1|.
TGTGCCAGCAGCCATCTCGGTGGGCAGTCTGAGAACACTGAAGCTTTCTTT
CASSHLGGQSENTEAFF
>.|TRBV5-4|TRBJ2-2|.
TGTGCCAGCAGCTTGCATCTGGGGGAGCTGTTTTTT
CASSLHLGELFF
>once|TRBV11-2|TRBJ1-2|TRBD1
TGTGCCAGCAGCTCGATCAGGGGGGTTTATGGCTACACCTTC
CASSSIRGVYGYTF
>few|TRBV28|TRBJ2-7|.
TGTGCCAGCAGTCCGACAGCCTACGAGCAGTACTTC
CASSPTAYEQYF
>.|TRBV30|TRBJ1-2|.
TGTGCCTCCTATGGCTACACCTTC
CASYGYTF
>.|TRBV23-1|TRBJ1-1|.
TGCGCCAGCAGTCGGGGTTGTGACCGAGAGAACACTGAAGCTTTCTTT
CASSRGCDRENTEAFF
>.|TRBV7-7|TRBJ1-1|.
TGTGCTAGCAGCGCCACATCGAACACTGAAGCTTTCTTT
CASSATSNTEAFF
>.|TRBV24-1|TRBJ2-3|TRBD2
TGTGCCACCAGTGATCCTAGCGGGGGGGAAGATACGCAGTATTTT
CATSDPSGGEDTQYF
>.|TRBV25-1|TRBJ2-7|TRBD2
TGTGCCAGCAGTGAATGGGAGGGAGGGCCCCCCAACGAGCAGTACTTC
CASSEWEGGPPNEQYF
>.|TRBV10-3|TRBJ2-2|TRBD1
TGTGCCATCAGGAGTCAGGGGGAAGTCGGGGAGCTGTTTTTT
CAIRSQGEVGELFF
>.|TRBV6-5|TRBJ2-3|TRBD2
TGTGCCAGCAGTACTACGGGGCTAGCGGGTATCACAGATACGCAGTATTTT
CASSTTGLAGITDTQYF
>.|TRBV29-1|TRBJ1-1|.
TGCAGCGTTGTCGTGAACACTGAAGCTTTCTTT
CSVVVNTEAFF
>.|TRBV20-1|TRBJ1-5|.
TGCAGTGCTAGAGAGGACACCAATCAGCCCCAGCATTTT
CSAREDTNQPQHF
>.|TRBV5-6|TRBJ1-5|.
TGTGCCAGCAGCGACGGACGAGGCGATCAGCCCCAGCATTTT
CASSDGRGDQPQHF
>once|TRBV29-1|TRBJ1-1|.
TGCAGCGCCGGAAACACTGAAGCTTTCTTT
CSAGNTEAFF
>.|TRBV30|TRBJ1-4|.
TGTGCCTGGAGTGGAGGGGGGAATGAAAAACTGTTTTTT
CAWSGGGNEKLFF
>.|TRBV5-6|TRBJ1-3|.
TGTGCCAGCAGCTTGGTGCTCGGCTCTGGAAACACCATATATTTT
CASSLVLGSGNTIYF
>.|TRBV29-1|TRBJ1-2|TRBD1
TGCAGCGTTACTCGAGGGCCGAGACAGGGGGCAGGGGATGGCTACACCTTC
CSVTRGPRQGAGDGYTF
>.|TRBV5-1|TRBJ2-2|.
TGCGCCAGCCGAAACGAGACAGGGAACACCGGGGAGCTGTTTTTT
CASRNETGNTGELFF
>.|TRBV11-2|TRBJ2-7|.
TGTGCCAGCAGCCCCCTACAGGGTCGAGGCTACGAGCAGTACTTC
CASSPLQGRGYEQYF
>.|TRBV20-1|TRBJ2-1|TRBD2
TGCAGTGCGAACAAAGCGGGGCGGTACAATGAGCAGTTCTTC
CSANKAGRYNEQFF
>.|TRBV30|TRBJ1-4|.
TGTGCCTGGAGTGTATCTAATGAAAAACTGTTTTTT
CAWSVSNEKLFF
>.|TRBV3-1|TRBJ2-1|TRBD2
TGTGCCAGCAGCCCATCGTCCGGGACTAGCGTAACAAATGAGCAGTTCTTC
CASSPSSGTSVTNEQFF
>.|TRBV20-1|TRBJ2-2|TRBD2
TGCAGTGCTCCTGAGGCTAGCGGGAGTCTTTCCGGGGAGCTGTTTTTT
CSAPEASGSLSGELFF
>few|TRBV18|TRBJ1-1|TRBD1
TGTGCCAGCTCATCCGGGACAGGCAACACTGAAGCTTTCTTT
CASSSGTGNTEAFF
>.|TRBV29-1|TRBJ1-1|TRBD1
TGCAGCGTCAGGACAGGGGCGCTGAACACTGAAGCTTTCTTT
CSVRTGALNTEAFF
>.|TRBV19|TRBJ2-1|TRBD2
TGTGCCAGTACCTCGGGACTAGCGGGGGCTAACAATGAGCAGTTCTTC
CASTSGLAGANNEQFF
>few|TRBV5-1|TRBJ2-5|.
TGTGCCAGCAGCTTAGTGTCCCAAGAGACCCAGTACTTC
CASSLVSQETQYF
>.|TRBV29-1|TRBJ2-2|.
TGCAGCTACAGGGAGACCGGGGAGCTGTTTTTT
CSYRETGELFF
>.|TRBV29-1|TRBJ1-1|.
TGCAGCGTTGAGGGGGCGTCGAGATACACTGAAGCTTTCTTT
CSVEGASRYTEAFF
>.|TRBV9|TRBJ2-2|TRBD1
TGTGCCAGCAGCATATCGGGACAGGCGAACACCGGGGAGCTGTTTTTT
CASSISGQANTGELFF
>.|TRBV7-2|TRBJ1-4|TRBD1
TGTGCCAGCACCTCTATGGCAGGGGGGACTAATGAAAAACTGTTTTTT
CASTSMAGGTNEKLFF
>.|TRBV7-8|TRBJ2-3|.
TGTGCCAGCAGCTCAATAAATACGAATACGCAGTATTTT
CASSSINTNTQYF
>.|TRBV4-2|TRBJ2-2|TRBD2
TGTGCCAGCAGCCCAGCGGGGCAGAACACCGGGGAGCTGTTTTTT
CASSPAGQNTGELFF
>.|TRBV20-1|TRBJ2-2|TRBD2
TGCAGTGCTAGTCGCGGGAGGGCCGGGGAGCTGTTTTTT
CSASRGRAGELFF
>.|TRBV20-1|TRBJ2-5|.
TGCAGTGCTAGAGGAGCAACTAGACGCAAAGAGACCCAGTACTTC
CSARGATRRKETQYF
>.|TRBV20-1|TRBJ2-3|.
TGCAGTGCGATCAGGGGTGATACGCAGTATTTT
CSAIRGDTQYF
>.|TRBV18|TRBJ1-1|.
TGTGCCAGCTCACCCGAATCGGGGAGGTTGAACTCTGAAGCTTTCTTT
CASSPESGRLNSEAFF
>.|TRBV28|TRBJ2-7|TRBD1
TGTGCCAGCTGGCGGACAGGGCGTGAGGAGCAGTACTTC
CASWRTGREEQYF
>.|TRBV14|TRBJ2-1|.
TGTGCCAGCAGCCCCCGGGCAGAGTACAATGAGCAGTTCTTC
CASSPRAEYNEQFF
>.|TRBV20-1|TRBJ2-7|.
TGCAGTGCTAGAGTCGGCGGAACCTACGAGCAGTACTTC
CSARVGGTYEQYF
>.|TRBV29-1|TRBJ1-2|.
TGCAGCGTTGAAGTTGCGGGGCGGGGCTTCACCTTC
CSVEVAGRGFTF
>.|TRBV7-9|TRBJ2-7|.
TGTGCCAGCAGCCCCGGGACGGCTCAGCCCTACGAGCAGTACTTC
CASSPGTAQPYEQYF
>.|TRBV19|TRBJ2-2|.
TGTGCCGCGAGGGGCGCAGGCACCGGGGAGCTGTTTTTT
CAARGAGTGELFF
>.|TRBV6-2/TRBV6-3|TRBJ2-7|.
TGTGCCAGTCGGGGCCCTGGGTTGCGCGAGCAGTACTTC
CASRGPGLREQYF
>.|TRBV2|TRBJ2-3|.
TGTGCCAGCAGACCCCTTGGGTCCACAGATACGCAGTATTTT
CASRPLGSTDTQYF
>.|TRBV19|TRBJ2-1|TRBD2
TGTGCCAGTAGAGACCTAGCGGGAGTTCGAAATGAGCAGTTCTTC
CASRDLAGVRNEQFF
>once|TRBV20-1|TRBJ2-7|TRBD1
TGCAGTGCTAGCCCTCCGACAGGGGAATTCGCCGAGCAGTACTTC
CSASPPTGEFAEQYF
>.|TRBV9|TRBJ2-3|.
TGTGCCAGCAGCGGCCTCGATCCAGGAGATACGCAGTATTTT
CASSGLDPGDTQYF
>.|TRBV7-2|TRBJ1-2|TRBD1
TGTGCCAGCAGCTTATTCACCGGGACAGGCTCACCGCACTATGGCTACACCTTC
CASSLFTGTGSPHYGYTF
>.|TRBV7-2|TRBJ1-2|.
TGTGCCAGCAGCTTAGAGCGTGTTGATGGCTACACCTTC
CASSLERVDGYTF
>.|TRBV20-1|TRBJ2-3|.
TGCAGTGCGCCCGAAATGGGCACAGATACGCAGTATTTT
CSAPEMGTDTQYF
>.|TRBV19|TRBJ2-3|.
TGTGCCAGTAGTATAGATTTGTCACGCAAGGACACAGATACGCAGTATTTT
CASSIDLSRKDTDTQYF